Listed below are T cell receptor beta chains from one sample, sequenced in a study of CD8 T cells in Susac syndrome. TCRdb redid the calling of the immunoSEQ multiplex PCR reads with MiXCR, one entry per CDR3 protein. The sample yields about 290,000 distinct CDR3 sequences, around 89% seen once. Input material: CD8+ T cells from PBMCs. These receptors came from a human donor with multiple sclerosis. CDR3s include the opening cysteine and the closing phenylalanine or tryptophan. D genes are given only for firm matches.

TRBJ2-7 | TRBD2 | TRBV30 | TGTGCCTGGAGTGACACAGGGATGGAACTAGCGGGGGATTACGAGCAGTACTTC | CAWSDTGMELAGDYEQYF
TRBJ2-1 | - | TRBV7-6 | TGTGCCAGCAGCCCCCTCCCCGCAGGGGAGGGGTACAATGAGCAGTTCTTC | CASSPLPAGEGYNEQFF
TRBJ1-2 | - | TRBV20-1 | TGCAGTGCTACCCCCGGAGTTTATGGCTACACCTTC | CSATPGVYGYTF
TRBJ1-1 | - | TRBV28 | TGTGCCAGCACCCAGTGGGGCGCTCCGGGAACTGAAGCTTTCTTT | CASTQWGAPGTEAFF
TRBJ1-2 | - | TRBV29-1 | TGCAGCGTTCTCCCCTCTCTGGGCTATGGCTACACCTTC | CSVLPSLGYGYTF
TRBJ1-1 | TRBD1 | TRBV20-1 | TGCAGTGCTGTTAGGACAGGGAGTAAGACTGAAGCTTTCTTT | CSAVRTGSKTEAFF
TRBJ2-1 | TRBD2 | TRBV24-1 | TGTGCCACCAGTGACACCGGGACTAGCGGGATGGGTGAGCAGTTCTTC | CATSDTGTSGMGEQFF
TRBJ1-1 | TRBD1 | TRBV4-2 | TGTGCCAGCAGCCAAGGGGACAGGGGGCTTAGCACTGAAGCTTTCTTT | CASSQGDRGLSTEAFF
TRBJ2-7 | TRBD2 | TRBV27 | TGTGCCAGCAGTGTCGTCTTAGCGGGGGGGCCGAAGGAGCAGTACTTC | CASSVVLAGGPKEQYF
TRBJ2-1 | TRBD1 | TRBV20-1 | TGCAGTGCTAGAGATCCCTCCGACAGGGATGTTGAGCAGTTCTTC | CSARDPSDRDVEQFF
TRBJ1-6 | - | TRBV6-6 | TGTGCCAGCACCCCGGGACCGTATAATTCACCCCTCCACTTT | CASTPGPYNSPLHF
TRBJ2-6 | - | TRBV6-5 | TGTGCCAGCAGTTGGGGGAACGGTGGGGCCAACGTCCTGACTTTC | CASSWGNGGANVLTF
TRBJ2-7 | TRBD1 | TRBV6-2/TRBV6-3 | TGTGCCAGCACCTCCCCGGGACAGGGAACCTACGAGCAGTACTTC | CASTSPGQGTYEQYF
TRBJ1-1 | - | TRBV4-1 | TGCGCCAGCAGCCCCCCGGTATCCTTTACGGGACGGAGGCTTGAAGCTTTCTTT | CASSPPVSFTGRRLEAFF
TRBJ2-1 | - | TRBV21-1 | TGTGCCAGCAGCAAAGGACTGGCCCAGTTCTTC | CASSKGLAQFF
TRBJ1-1 | - | TRBV2 | TGTGCCAGCAGTGATCCGCCAGGGGTGAACACTGAAGCTTTCTTT | CASSDPPGVNTEAFF
TRBJ1-1 | - | TRBV19 | TGTGCCAGTACCATGGGCCTGAACACTGAAGCTTTCTTT | CASTMGLNTEAFF
TRBJ2-7 | TRBD1 | TRBV5-1 | TGCGCCAGCAGCCGTGGGACAGGGTTCCACGAGCAGTACTTC | CASSRGTGFHEQYF
TRBJ1-2 | TRBD1 | TRBV29-1 | TGCAGCGTCGAGCCGGACAGGGGGGTAGACACCTTC | CSVEPDRGVDTF
TRBJ1-1 | - | TRBV19 | TGTGCCACCAAACCAGTCGGCACTGAAGCTTTCTTT | CATKPVGTEAFF
TRBJ1-2 | TRBD1 | TRBV20-1 | TGCAGTGCTAGAAATCGTGGGGGGACAGGCTTTATGGAGGGCTACACCTTC | CSARNRGGTGFMEGYTF
TRBJ2-3 | - | TRBV20-1 | TGCAGTGCTAGAGGCGCCGGGGGAGGTCCATCCCCCACAGATACGCAGTATTTT | CSARGAGGGPSPTDTQYF
TRBJ2-6 | TRBD1 | TRBV14 | TGTGCCAGCAGCCAGACAGGGGGCGGTGGGGCCAACGTCCTGACTTTC | CASSQTGGGGANVLTF
TRBJ2-3 | - | TRBV28 | TGTGCCAGCAGTTTAGGGGACTGGGATACGCAGTATTTT | CASSLGDWDTQYF
TRBJ2-7 | TRBD1 | TRBV20-1 | TGCAGTGCTAGGACAGGGCTCTCCTACGAGCAGTACTTC | CSARTGLSYEQYF
TRBJ2-3 | - | TRBV5-1 | TGCGCCAGCAGCTTGGAGCGGCCCCGAGGAGATACGCAGTATTTT | CASSLERPRGDTQYF
TRBJ2-2 | - | TRBV6-2/TRBV6-3 | TGTGCCAGCAGTGACTCCGAGGATGCCCACGGGGAGCTGTTTTTT | CASSDSEDAHGELFF
TRBJ1-4 | TRBD1 | TRBV12-3/TRBV12-4 | TGTGCCAGCAGTCTGGGACAGGGGACGGCGGAACTGTTTTTT | CASSLGQGTAELFF
TRBJ1-1 | - | TRBV30 | TGTGCCTGGGGGGAGGGTCCAATGATCACTGAAGCTTTCTTT | CAWGEGPMITEAFF
TRBJ2-1 | - | TRBV5-4 | TGTGCCAGCGGGGTAGCCTACAATGAGCAGTTCTTC | CASGVAYNEQFF
TRBJ2-7 | TRBD2 | TRBV29-1 | TGCAGCGTTAAAAGCGGGGGTAGCTCCTACGAGCAGTACTTC | CSVKSGGSSYEQYF
TRBJ2-5 | - | TRBV2 | TGTGCCAGCAGTGAAGTGATAAGGGGCCAAGAGACCCAGTACTTC | CASSEVIRGQETQYF
TRBJ2-5 | - | TRBV4-1 | TGCGCCAGTACGGAACAGGGTCGGGAGACCCAGTACTTC | CASTEQGRETQYF